The rows below give T cell receptor beta chains drawn from one sample of a study of radiotherapy plus CTLA-4 blockade in lung cancer. Repertoires were generated with immunoSEQ multiplex PCR, while TCRdb's copy carries only in-frame clones and drops some. Altogether roughly 110,000 clones are present, more than 65% being singletons, with the ten largest covering 3.3%. The sequenced sample was peripheral blood, obtained from a patient treated with radiotherapy plus ipilimumab. These receptors all come from a human donor with non-small cell lung cancer that progressed on radiotherapy plus ipilimumab. Some clones in this sample may be carry-over from other donors' samples. The CDR3 runs from the conserved cysteine through the conserved F or W. The D gene is left open where the match is weak. Rows give clone size only sometimes, using once, few, many, or a class for an expanded clone.

>.|TRBV4-3|TRBJ2-3|.
TGCGCCAGCAGCCAAGAGAGGTGGGGCACAGATACGCAGTATTTT
CASSQERWGTDTQYF
>.|TRBV5-6|TRBJ1-5|.
TGTGCCAGCAGCTTCTATAGAGATCAGCCCCAGCATTTT
CASSFYRDQPQHF
>TRBD2|TRBV19|TRBJ2-5|.
TGTGCCAGTAGTATACTAGCGGGGGGGTCAGAGACCCAGTACTTC
CASSILAGGSETQYF
>TRBD1|TRBV29-1|TRBJ2-3|.
TGCAGCGGACAGGGGGGAGGGGATACGCAGTATTTT
CSGQGGGDTQYF
>TRBD1|TRBV6-1|TRBJ2-1|.
TGTGCCAGCACGGGACAGAGCTCCTACAATGAGCAGTTCTTC
CASTGQSSYNEQFF
>.|TRBV6-5|TRBJ1-1|.
TGTGCCAGCAGCACGAGGTGGCAACATCGCGCTGAAGCTTTCTTT
CASSTRWQHRAEAFF
>.|TRBV15|TRBJ1-5|.
TGTGCCACCAGCAGAGATATTCCCACCCTCATAGGCAATCAGCCCCAGCATTTT
CATSRDIPTLIGNQPQHF
>TRBD2|TRBV7-3|TRBJ2-1|.
TGTGCCAGCAGCGCTAGCGGGGGGAGGTACAATGAGCAGTTCTTC
CASSASGGRYNEQFF
>.|TRBV10-3|TRBJ2-5|.
TGTGCCATAGGGTCGGAAGAGACCCAGTACTTC
CAIGSEETQYF
>TRBD1|TRBV28|TRBJ1-5|.
TGTGCCAGCAGCCCTGGACAGGGGGGTCAGCCCCAGCATTTT
CASSPGQGGQPQHF
>TRBD1|TRBV5-1|TRBJ2-5|.
TGCGCCAGCAGCTTGGTAGGACAGGGTTCGCAAGAGACCCAGTACTTC
CASSLVGQGSQETQYF
>.|TRBV11-2|TRBJ2-5|.
TGTGCCAGCACCCCAGATCCAGGAGTTCCGGAGCAGTACTTC
CASTPDPGVPEQYF
>.|TRBV7-9|TRBJ2-7|.
TGTGCCAGCAGAGGACAGACGTACGAGCAGTACTTC
CASRGQTYEQYF
>.|TRBV7-2|TRBJ2-5|.
TGTGCCAGCAGCTCCACCACTCGAGAGGAGACCCAGTACTTC
CASSSTTREETQYF
>.|TRBV5-1|TRBJ2-1|many
TGCGCCAGCAGCTTACAGGGAGCGTTTGTCAATGAGCAGTTCTTC
CASSLQGAFVNEQFF
>.|TRBV6-6|TRBJ2-7|.
TGTGCCAGCAGTTACGGCAAATCCTACGAGCAGTACTTC
CASSYGKSYEQYF
>.|TRBV20-1|TRBJ2-5|.
TGCAGTGCCTTGACCCAAGAGACCCAGTACTTC
CSALTQETQYF
>TRBD1|TRBV7-9|TRBJ1-6|.
TGTGCCAGCAGCCAGGGGGACTCCTATAATTCACCCCTCCACTTT
CASSQGDSYNSPLHF
>.|TRBV7-9|TRBJ2-3|.
TGTGCCAGCAGCTCTGCCGCGGTCACAGATACGCAGTATTTT
CASSSAAVTDTQYF
>TRBD1|TRBV4-1|TRBJ2-7|medium-sized
TGCGCCAGCGCCCCGGGACAGGGAGAAGGTTACGAGCAGTACTTC
CASAPGQGEGYEQYF
>.|TRBV2|TRBJ2-5|.
TGTGCCATGGGGGAGACCCAGTACTTC
CAMGETQYF
>.|TRBV14|TRBJ1-5|.
TGTGCCAGCAGCCAAGTTACTTGGGTCCCCCAGCATTTT
CASSQVTWVPQHF
>.|TRBV29-1|TRBJ2-5|.
TGCAGCGTTGAAGATTTAAGGGTCAGGGAGACCCAGTACTTC
CSVEDLRVRETQYF